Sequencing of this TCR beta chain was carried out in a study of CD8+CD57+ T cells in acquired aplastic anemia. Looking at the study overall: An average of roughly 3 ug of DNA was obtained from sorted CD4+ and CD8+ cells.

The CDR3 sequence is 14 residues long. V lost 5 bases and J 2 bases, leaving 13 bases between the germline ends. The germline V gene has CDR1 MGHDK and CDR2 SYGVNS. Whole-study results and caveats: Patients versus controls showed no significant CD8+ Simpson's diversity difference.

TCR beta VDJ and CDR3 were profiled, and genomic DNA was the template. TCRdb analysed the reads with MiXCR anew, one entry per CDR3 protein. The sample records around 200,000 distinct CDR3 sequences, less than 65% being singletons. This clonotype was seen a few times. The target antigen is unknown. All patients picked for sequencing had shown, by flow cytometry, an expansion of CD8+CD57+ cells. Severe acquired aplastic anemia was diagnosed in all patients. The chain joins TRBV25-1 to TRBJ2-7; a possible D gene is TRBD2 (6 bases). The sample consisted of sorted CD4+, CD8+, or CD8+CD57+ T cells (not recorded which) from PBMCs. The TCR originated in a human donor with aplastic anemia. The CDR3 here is CASSSAGTPYEQYF. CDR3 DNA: TGTGCCAGCAGTTCCGCCGGGACTCCCTACGAGCAGTACTTC.